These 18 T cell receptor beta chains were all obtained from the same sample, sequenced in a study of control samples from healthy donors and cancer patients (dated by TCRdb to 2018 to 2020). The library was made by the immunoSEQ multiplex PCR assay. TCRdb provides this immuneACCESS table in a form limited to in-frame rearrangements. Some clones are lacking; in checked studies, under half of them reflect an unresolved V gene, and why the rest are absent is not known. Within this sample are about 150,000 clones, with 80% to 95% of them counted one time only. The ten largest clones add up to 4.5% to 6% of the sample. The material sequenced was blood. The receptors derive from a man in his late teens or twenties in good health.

The CDR3 spells CASSPWSGGDTQYF. The CDR3 region has the DNA TGTGCCAGCAGCCCCTGGTCCGGCGGAGATACGCAGTATTTT. The chain carries TRBV3-1 (or the pseudogene TRBV3-2) and TRBJ2-3; no reliable D call. The V gene lost 4 bases and the J gene lost 5 bases, with 13 bases spanning the gap. CDR1 is LGHDT and CDR2 is YNNKEL in the germline V gene (reference sequence). The CDR3 covers 14 residues.

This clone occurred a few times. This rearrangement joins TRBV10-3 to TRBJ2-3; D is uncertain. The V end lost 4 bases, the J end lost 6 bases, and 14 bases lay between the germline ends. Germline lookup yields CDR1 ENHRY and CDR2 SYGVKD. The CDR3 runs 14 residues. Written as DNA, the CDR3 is TGTGCCATCAGTGGGGTCGGTACTGTGGATACGCAGTATTTT. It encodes CAISGVGTVDTQYF.

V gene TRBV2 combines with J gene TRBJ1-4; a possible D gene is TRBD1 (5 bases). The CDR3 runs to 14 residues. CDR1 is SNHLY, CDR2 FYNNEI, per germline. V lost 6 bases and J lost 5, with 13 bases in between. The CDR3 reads CASRLDSYNEKLFF. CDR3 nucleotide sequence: TGTGCCAGCAGACTTGACAGTTACAATGAAAAACTGTTTTTT.

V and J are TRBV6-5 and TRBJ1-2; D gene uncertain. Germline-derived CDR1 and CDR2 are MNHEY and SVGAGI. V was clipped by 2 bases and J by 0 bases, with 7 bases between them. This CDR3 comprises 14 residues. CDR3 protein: CASSYLRANYGYTF. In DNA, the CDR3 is TGTGCCAGCAGTTACCTGCGGGCTAACTATGGCTACACCTTC.

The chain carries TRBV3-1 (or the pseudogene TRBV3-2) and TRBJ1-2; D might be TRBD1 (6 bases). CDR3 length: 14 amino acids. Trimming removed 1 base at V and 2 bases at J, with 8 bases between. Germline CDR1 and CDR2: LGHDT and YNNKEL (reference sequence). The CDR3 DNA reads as TGTGCCAGCAGCCAAGGAGGGGGGAACTATGGCTACACCTTC. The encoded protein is CASSQGGGNYGYTF.

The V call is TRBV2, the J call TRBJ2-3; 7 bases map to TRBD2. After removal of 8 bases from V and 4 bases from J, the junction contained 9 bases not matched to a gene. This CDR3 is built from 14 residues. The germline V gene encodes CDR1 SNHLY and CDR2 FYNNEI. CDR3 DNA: TGTGCCAGCCTTTGGACTAGTGGGGCAGATACGCAGTATTTT. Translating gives CASLWTSGADTQYF.

The CDR3 coding sequence is TGTGCCAGCAGTTACTCTTATAGTTCTGTCAATGAGCAGTTCTTC. Translating it yields CASSYSYSSVNEQFF. This chain links TRBV6-5 with TRBJ2-1; no definite D call. The V end lost 0 bases, the J end lost 6 bases, and 12 bases lay between the germline ends. Germline V gives CDR1 MNHEY, CDR2 SVGAGI. The CDR3 covers 15 residues.

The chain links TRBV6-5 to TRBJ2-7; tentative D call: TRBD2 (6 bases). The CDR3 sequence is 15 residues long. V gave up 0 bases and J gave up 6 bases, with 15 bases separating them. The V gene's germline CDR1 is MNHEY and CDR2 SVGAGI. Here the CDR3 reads CASSYSGGTSREQYF. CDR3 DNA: TGTGCCAGCAGTTACTCGGGAGGCACAAGTCGCGAGCAGTACTTC.

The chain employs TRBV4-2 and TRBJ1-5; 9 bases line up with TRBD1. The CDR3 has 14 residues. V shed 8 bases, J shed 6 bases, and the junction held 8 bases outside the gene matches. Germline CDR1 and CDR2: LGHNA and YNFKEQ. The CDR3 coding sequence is TGTGCCAGCTCTCGGACAGGGGCGGGTCAGCCCCAGCATTTT. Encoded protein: CASSRTGAGQPQHF.

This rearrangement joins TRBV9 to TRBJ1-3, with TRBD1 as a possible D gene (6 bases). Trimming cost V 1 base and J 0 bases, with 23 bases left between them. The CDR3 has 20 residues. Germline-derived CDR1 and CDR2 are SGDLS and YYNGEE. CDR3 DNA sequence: TGTGCCAGCAGCGTACGACAGGATGAGGATCATACGTCCTCTGGAAACACCATATATTTT. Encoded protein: CASSVRQDEDHTSSGNTIYF.

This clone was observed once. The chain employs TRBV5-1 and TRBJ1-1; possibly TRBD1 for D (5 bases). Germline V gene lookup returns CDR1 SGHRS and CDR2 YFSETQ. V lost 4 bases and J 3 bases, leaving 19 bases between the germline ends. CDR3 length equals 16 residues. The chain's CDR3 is CASSVRLRGVHTEAFF. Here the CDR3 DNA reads TGCGCCAGCAGCGTCCGGTTACGAGGGGTCCACACTGAAGCTTTCTTT.

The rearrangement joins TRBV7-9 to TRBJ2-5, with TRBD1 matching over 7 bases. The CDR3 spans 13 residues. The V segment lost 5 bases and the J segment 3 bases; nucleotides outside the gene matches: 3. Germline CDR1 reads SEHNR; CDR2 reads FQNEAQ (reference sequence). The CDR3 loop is CASSRGQEETQYF. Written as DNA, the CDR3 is TGTGCCAGCAGCCGAGGACAGGAAGAGACCCAGTACTTC.

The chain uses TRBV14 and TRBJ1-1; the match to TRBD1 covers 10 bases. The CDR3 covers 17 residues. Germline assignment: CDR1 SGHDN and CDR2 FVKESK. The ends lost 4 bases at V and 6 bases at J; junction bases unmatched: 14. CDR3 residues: CASSPLGDRGPGAEAFF. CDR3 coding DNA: TGTGCCAGCAGCCCGCTGGGGGACAGGGGACCCGGCGCTGAAGCTTTCTTT. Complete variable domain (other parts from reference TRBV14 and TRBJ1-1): EAGVTQFPSHSVIEKGQTVTLRCDPISGHDNLYWYRRVMGKEIKFLLHFVKESKQDESGMPNNRFLAERTGGTYSTLKVQPAELEDSGVYFCASSPLGDRGPGAEAFFGQGTRLTVV.

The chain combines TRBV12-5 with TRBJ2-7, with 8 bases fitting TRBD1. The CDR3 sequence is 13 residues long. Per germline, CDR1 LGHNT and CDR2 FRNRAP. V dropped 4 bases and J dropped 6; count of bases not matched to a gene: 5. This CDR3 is CASGSGTGSEQYF. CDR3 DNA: TGTGCTAGTGGTTCCGGGACAGGTAGCGAGCAGTACTTC.

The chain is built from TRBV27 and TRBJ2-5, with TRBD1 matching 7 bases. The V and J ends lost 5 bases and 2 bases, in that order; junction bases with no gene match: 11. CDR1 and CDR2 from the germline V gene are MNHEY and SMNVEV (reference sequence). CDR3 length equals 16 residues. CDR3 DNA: TGTGCCAGCAGTGTCCACAGGGGCGAATGGCAAGAGACCCAGTACTTC. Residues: CASSVHRGEWQETQYF.

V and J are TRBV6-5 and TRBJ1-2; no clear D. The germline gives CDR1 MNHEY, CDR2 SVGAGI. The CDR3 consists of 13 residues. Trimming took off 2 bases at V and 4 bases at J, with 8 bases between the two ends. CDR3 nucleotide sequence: TGTGCCAGCAGTTACAACGGACGCTATGGCTACACCTTC. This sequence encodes CASSYNGRYGYTF.

The CDR3 sequence is CASSLGSNSGNTIYF. As DNA, the CDR3 is TGTGCCAGCAGTCTGGGGTCAAACTCTGGAAACACCATATATTTT. The V and J genes are TRBV27 and TRBJ1-3; D is unclear. Germline V gene lookup returns CDR1 MNHEY and CDR2 SMNVEV (reference sequence). The germline V and J ends were trimmed by 5 bases and 0 bases, with 11 bases remaining between them. The CDR3 runs to 15 residues.

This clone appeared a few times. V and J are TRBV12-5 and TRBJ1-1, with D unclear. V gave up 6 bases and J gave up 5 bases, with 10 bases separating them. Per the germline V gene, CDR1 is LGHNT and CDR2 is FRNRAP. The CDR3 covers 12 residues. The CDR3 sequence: CASGPGGTEAFF. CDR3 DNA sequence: TGTGCTAGTGGCCCGGGAGGTACTGAAGCTTTCTTT. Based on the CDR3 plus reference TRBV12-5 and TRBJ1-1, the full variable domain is DARVTQTPRHKVTEMGQEVTMRCQPILGHNTVFWYRQTMMQGLELLAYFRNRAPLDDSGMPKDRFSAEMPDATLATLKIQPSEPRDSAVYFCASGPGGTEAFFGQGTRLTVV.